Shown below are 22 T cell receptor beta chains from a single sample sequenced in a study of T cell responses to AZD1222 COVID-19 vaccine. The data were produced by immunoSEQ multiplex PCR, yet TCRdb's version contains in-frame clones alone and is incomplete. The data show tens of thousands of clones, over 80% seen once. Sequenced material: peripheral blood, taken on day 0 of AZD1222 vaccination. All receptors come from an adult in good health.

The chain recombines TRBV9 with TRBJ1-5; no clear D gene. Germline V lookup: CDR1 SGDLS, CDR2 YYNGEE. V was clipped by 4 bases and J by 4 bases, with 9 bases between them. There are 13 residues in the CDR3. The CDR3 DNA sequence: TGTGCCAGCAGCCTGACGGGGAATCAGCCCCAGCATTTT. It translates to CASSLTGNQPQHF.

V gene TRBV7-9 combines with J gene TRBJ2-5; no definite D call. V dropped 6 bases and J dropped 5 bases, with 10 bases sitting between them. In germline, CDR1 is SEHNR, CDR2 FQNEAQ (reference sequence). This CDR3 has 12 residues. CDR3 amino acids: CASSLSSETQYF. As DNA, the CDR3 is TGTGCCAGCAGTCTCAGTAGCGAGACCCAGTACTTC.

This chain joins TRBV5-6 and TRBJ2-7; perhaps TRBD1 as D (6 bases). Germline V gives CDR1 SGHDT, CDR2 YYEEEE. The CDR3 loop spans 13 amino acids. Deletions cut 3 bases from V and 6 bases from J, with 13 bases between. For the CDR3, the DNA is TGTGCCAGCAGCTCCACAGGGTACAGCGAGCAGTACTTC. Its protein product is CASSSTGYSEQYF.

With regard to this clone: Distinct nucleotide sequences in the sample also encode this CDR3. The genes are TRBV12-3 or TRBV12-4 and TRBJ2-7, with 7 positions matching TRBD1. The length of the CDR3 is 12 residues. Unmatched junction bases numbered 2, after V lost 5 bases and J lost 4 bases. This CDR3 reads CASSPGQYEQYF. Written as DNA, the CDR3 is TGTGCCAGCAGTCCGGGACAGTACGAGCAGTACTTC.

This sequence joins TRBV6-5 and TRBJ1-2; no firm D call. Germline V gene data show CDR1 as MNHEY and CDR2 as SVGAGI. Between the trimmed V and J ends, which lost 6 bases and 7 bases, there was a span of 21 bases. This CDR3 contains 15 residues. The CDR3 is CASSSGSVISGGYTF. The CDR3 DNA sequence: TGTGCCAGCAGCTCGGGGTCAGTAATCTCGGGTGGCTACACCTTC.

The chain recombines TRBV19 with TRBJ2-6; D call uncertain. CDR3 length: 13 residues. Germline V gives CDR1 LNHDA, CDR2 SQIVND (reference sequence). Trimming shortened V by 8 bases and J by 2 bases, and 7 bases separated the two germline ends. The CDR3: CASEVTGANVLTF. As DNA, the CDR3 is TGTGCCAGTGAAGTCACTGGGGCCAACGTCCTGACTTTC.

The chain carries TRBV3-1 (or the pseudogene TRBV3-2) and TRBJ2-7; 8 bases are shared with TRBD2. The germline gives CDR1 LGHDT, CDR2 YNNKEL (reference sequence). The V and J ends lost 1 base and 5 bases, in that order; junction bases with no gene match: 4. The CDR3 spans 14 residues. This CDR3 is CASSQGRGAHEQYF. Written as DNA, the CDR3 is TGTGCCAGCAGCCAAGGGCGGGGGGCCCACGAGCAGTACTTC.

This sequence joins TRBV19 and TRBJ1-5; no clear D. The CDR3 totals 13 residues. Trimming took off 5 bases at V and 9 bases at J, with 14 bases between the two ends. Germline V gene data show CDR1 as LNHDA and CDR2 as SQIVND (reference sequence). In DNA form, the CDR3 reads TGTGCCAGTAGTCCCTCGCCTTTTATGCCCCAGCATTTT. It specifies CASSPSPFMPQHF.

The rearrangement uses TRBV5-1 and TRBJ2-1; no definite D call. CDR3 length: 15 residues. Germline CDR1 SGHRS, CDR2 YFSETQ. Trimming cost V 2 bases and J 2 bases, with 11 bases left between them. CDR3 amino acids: CASSFGSTPYNEQFF. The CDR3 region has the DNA TGCGCCAGCAGCTTTGGCTCGACCCCCTACAATGAGCAGTTCTTC.

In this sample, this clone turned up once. This CDR3 reads CASSGAPGTDTQYF. The CDR3 bases are TGTGCCAGCAGCGGGGCACCCGGAACAGATACGCAGTATTTT. This chain joins TRBV11-2 and TRBJ2-3, with D possibly matching TRBD1 (5 bases). CDR3 size: 14 residues. The V end was cut by 5 bases, the J end by 3 bases, with 12 bases between. Germline CDR1 and CDR2: SGHAT and FQNNGV.

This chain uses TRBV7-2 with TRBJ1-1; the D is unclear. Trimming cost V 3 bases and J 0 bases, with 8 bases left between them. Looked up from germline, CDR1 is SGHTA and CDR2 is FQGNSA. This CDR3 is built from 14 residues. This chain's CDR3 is CASSLRRMNTEAFF. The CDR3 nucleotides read TGTGCCAGCAGCTTGCGCAGGATGAACACTGAAGCTTTCTTT.

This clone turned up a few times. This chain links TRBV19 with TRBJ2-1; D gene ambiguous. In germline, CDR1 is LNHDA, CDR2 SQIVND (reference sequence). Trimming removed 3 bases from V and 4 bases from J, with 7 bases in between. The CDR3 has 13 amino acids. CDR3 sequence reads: CASSINSYNEQFF. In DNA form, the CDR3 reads TGTGCCAGTAGTATTAACTCTTACAATGAGCAGTTCTTC.

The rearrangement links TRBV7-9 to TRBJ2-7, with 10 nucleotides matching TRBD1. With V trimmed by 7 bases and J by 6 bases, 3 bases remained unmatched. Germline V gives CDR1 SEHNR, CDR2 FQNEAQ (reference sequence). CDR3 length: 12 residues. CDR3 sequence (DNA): TGTGCCAGCAACCGGGACAGGGGCGAGCAGTACTTC. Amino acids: CASNRDRGEQYF.

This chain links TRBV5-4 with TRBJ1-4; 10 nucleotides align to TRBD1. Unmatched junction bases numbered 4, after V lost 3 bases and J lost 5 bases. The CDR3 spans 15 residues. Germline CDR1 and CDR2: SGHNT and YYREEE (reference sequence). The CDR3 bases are TGTGCCAGCAGCTACGGACAGGGGGGGAATGAAAAACTGTTTTTT. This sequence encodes CASSYGQGGNEKLFF.

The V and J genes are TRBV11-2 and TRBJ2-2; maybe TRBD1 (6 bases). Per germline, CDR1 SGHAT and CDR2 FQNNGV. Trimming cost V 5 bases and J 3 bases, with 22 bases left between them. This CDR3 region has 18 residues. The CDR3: CASSTQDILGGYTGELFF. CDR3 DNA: TGTGCCAGCAGCACCCAGGACATCCTAGGGGGATACACCGGGGAGCTGTTTTTT.

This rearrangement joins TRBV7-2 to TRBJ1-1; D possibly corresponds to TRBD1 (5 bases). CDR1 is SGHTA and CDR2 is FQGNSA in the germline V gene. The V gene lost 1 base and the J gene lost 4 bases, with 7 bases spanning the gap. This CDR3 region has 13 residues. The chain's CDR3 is CASSLVQVTEAFF. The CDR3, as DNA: TGTGCCAGCAGCTTAGTACAGGTCACTGAAGCTTTCTTT.

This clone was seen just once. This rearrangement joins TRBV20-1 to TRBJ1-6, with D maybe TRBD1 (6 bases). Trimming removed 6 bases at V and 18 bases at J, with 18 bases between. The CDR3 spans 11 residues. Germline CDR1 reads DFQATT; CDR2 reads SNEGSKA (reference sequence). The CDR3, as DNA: TGCAGTGCCCCCGTTCGGGGGCAGGACCACTTT. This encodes CSAPVRGQDHF.

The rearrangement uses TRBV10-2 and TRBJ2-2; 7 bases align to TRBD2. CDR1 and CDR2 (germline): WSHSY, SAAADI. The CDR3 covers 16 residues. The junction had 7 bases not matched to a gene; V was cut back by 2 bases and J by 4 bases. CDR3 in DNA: TGCGCCAGCAGTGAGGGGAGGGGCCCAGGCACCGGGGAGCTGTTTTTT. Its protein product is CASSEGRGPGTGELFF.

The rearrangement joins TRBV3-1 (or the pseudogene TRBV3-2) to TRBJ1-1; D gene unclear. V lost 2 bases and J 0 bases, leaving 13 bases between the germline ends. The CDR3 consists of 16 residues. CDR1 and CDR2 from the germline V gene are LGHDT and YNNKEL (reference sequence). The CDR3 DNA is TGTGCCAGCAGCCAATCGTTCGCCAGGTTGAACACTGAAGCTTTCTTT. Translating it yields CASSQSFARLNTEAFF.

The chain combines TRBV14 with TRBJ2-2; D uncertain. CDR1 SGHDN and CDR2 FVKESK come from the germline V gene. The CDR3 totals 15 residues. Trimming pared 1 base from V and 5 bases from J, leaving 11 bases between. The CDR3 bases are TGTGCCAGCAGCCAAGTAAGGAAGGGTACCGGGGAGCTGTTTTTT. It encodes CASSQVRKGTGELFF.

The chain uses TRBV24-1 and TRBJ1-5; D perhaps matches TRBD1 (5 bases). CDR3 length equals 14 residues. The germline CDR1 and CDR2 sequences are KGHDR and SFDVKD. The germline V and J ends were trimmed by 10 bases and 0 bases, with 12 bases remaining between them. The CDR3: CATKTGDSNQPQHF. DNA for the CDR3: TGTGCCACTAAGACGGGGGATAGCAATCAGCCCCAGCATTTT.

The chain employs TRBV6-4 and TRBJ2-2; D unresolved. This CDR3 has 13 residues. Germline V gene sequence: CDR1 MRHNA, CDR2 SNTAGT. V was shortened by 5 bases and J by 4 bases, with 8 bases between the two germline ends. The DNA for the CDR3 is TGTGCCAGCAGTATGGTCGCCACCGGGGAGCTGTTTTTT. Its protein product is CASSMVATGELFF.